A single sample gave rise to the 8 T cell receptor beta chains below, sequenced in a study of early T cells in non-severe SARS-CoV-2 infection. MiXCR was run by TCRdb on the 5' RACE reads, yielding one entry per CDR3 protein. The top ten clones hold roughly 1.3% of a sample with over 95,000 distinct CDR3 sequences, approximately 17% of them seen once. The source material was whole blood. Receptors were obtained from an adult who was a healthcare worker with PCR-confirmed SARS-CoV-2 infection or an uninfected control (not recorded which).

This clonotype was detected a few times. The chain links TRBV4-3 to TRBJ1-4; tentative D call: TRBD1 (5 bases). The CDR3 sequence is 15 residues long. The germline gives CDR1 LGHNA, CDR2 YSLEER. V lost 2 bases, J lost 4 bases, and 11 bases lay in between. The CDR3 here is CASSQKGRSNEKLFF. The DNA of the CDR3 is TGCGCCAGCAGCCAAAAGGGGCGGAGTAATGAAAAACTGTTTTTT.

The chain combines TRBV28 with TRBJ2-7; 7 positions agree with TRBD2. From germline, CDR1 is MDHEN and CDR2 SYDVKM. CDR3 length: 13 amino acids. Trimming cost V 3 bases and J 3 bases; bases outside gene matches: 2. CDR3: CASSFASGYEQYF. CDR3 coding DNA: TGTGCCAGCAGTTTCGCTAGCGGCTACGAGCAGTACTTC.

This chain uses TRBV27 with TRBJ2-3; 14 positions match TRBD2. V shed 6 bases and J 11 bases; nucleotides not matched to a gene: 13. The germline V gene has CDR1 MNHEY and CDR2 SMNVEV (reference sequence). This CDR3 has 16 residues. The CDR3 nucleotides are TGTGCCAGCAGCTCCCGCCCGGGACTAGCGGGAGAGCAGCAGTATTTT. Its translation is CASSSRPGLAGEQQYF.

By share, this clonotype ranks as medium-sized. This sequence joins TRBV7-6 and TRBJ2-3; D perhaps matches TRBD2 (5 bases). The CDR3 totals 16 residues. Germline values: CDR1 SGHVS, CDR2 FNYEAQ. V was pared by 1 base and J by 4 bases, with 15 bases between. In DNA form, the CDR3 reads TGTGCCAGCAGCTTAGACCCACCGGTGCGGGCAGATACGCAGTATTTT. Translating gives CASSLDPPVRADTQYF. Combining the CDR3 with reference TRBV7-6 and TRBJ2-3 gives the whole variable domain GAGVSQSPRYKVTKRGQDVALRCDPISGHVSLYWYRQALGQGPEFLTYFNYEAQQDKSGLPNDRFSAERPEGSISTLTIQRTEQRDSAMYRCASSLDPPVRADTQYFGPGTRLTVL.

This clonotype was detected only a few times. The rearrangement uses TRBV7-2 and TRBJ2-5; maybe TRBD2 (5 bases). V lost 5 bases and J 5 bases, leaving 15 bases between the germline ends. Germline lookup yields CDR1 SGHTA and CDR2 FQGNSA. This CDR3 has 14 residues. DNA for the CDR3: TGTGCCAGCAGCCAGCGGAGGCAGGTCGAGACCCAGTACTTC. Protein sequence: CASSQRRQVETQYF. Full variable domain (outside the CDR3, taken from reference TRBV7-2 and TRBJ2-5): GAGVSQSPSNKVTEKGKDVELRCDPISGHTALYWYRQSLGQGLEFLIYFQGNSAPDKSGLPSDRFSAERTGGSVSTLTIQRTQQEDSAVYLCASSQRRQVETQYFGPGTRLLVL.

The V and J genes are TRBV9 and TRBJ2-1; maybe TRBD2 (6 bases). Germline CDR1 reads SGDLS; CDR2 reads YYNGEE. The CDR3 consists of 15 residues. With 4 bases removed from V and 6 bases from J, the gap between germline ends came to 17 bases. The CDR3 sequence: CASSPRLGLGNEQFF. CDR3 DNA sequence: TGTGCCAGCAGCCCACGACTAGGTTTGGGCAATGAGCAGTTCTTC.

The sample holds many counts of this clonotype. V usage is TRBV18 and J usage is TRBJ1-1; no clear D. Trimming removed 2 bases at V and 5 bases at J, with 12 bases between. This CDR3 is built from 14 residues. Per germline, CDR1 KGHSH and CDR2 LQKENI. The CDR3 DNA reads as TGTGCCAGCTCACCAAGACAAAGCCCTACTGAAGCTTTCTTT. This sequence encodes CASSPRQSPTEAFF.

The CDR3 here is CASSQKLAPETQYF. The CDR3 nucleotides are TGTGCCAGCAGCCAAAAACTAGCTCCGGAGACCCAGTACTTC. V and J are TRBV4-2 and TRBJ2-5; TRBD2 might be the D (6 bases). V gave up 2 bases and J gave up 5 bases, with 12 bases separating them. The CDR3 is made up of 14 amino acids. Germline V gives CDR1 LGHNA, CDR2 YNFKEQ.